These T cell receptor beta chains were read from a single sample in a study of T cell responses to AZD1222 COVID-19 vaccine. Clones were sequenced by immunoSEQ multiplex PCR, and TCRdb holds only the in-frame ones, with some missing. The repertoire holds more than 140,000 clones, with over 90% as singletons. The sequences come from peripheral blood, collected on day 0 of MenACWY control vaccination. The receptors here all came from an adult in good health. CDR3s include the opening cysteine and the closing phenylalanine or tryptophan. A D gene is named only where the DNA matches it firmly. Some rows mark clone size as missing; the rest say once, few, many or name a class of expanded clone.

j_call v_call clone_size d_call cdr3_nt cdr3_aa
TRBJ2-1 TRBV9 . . TGTGCCAGCAGCGTTAATCTAGCCATCAATGAGCAGTTCTTC CASSVNLAINEQFF
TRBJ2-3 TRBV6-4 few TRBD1 TGTGCCAGCAGTGGGACAGGGGGCGCAGATACGCAGTATTTT CASSGTGGADTQYF
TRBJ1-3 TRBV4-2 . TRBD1 TGTGCCAGCAGCCACCCACAGGGGGCTCCGCCTGGAAACACCATATATTTT CASSHPQGAPPGNTIYF
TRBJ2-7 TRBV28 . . TGTGCCACTGAGAGGTTTGGCTCTATCTCCTACGAGCAGTACTTC CATERFGSISYEQYF
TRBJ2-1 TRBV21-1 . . TGTGCCAGCAGCAAAGAGAACAGGGGGTCCTCCGGCAATGAGCAGTTCTTC CASSKENRGSSGNEQFF
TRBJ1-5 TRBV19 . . TGTGCCAGTAGTCCTTGGGAAGCTTCAAATCAGCCCCAGCATTTT CASSPWEASNQPQHF
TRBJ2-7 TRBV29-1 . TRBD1 TGCAGCATCGCGGGACAGGGTTTGAGAGAGCAGTACTTC CSIAGQGLREQYF
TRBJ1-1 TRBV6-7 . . TGTGCCAGCAGTTCTCCTCTGACAATGAACACTGAAGCTTTCTTT CASSSPLTMNTEAFF
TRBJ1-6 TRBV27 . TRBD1 TGTGCCAGCAGTTTTAAAGGTCCGGGACAGGGGTTGAATTCACCCCTCCACTTT CASSFKGPGQGLNSPLHF
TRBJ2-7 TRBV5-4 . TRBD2 TGTGCCAGCAGCTTGGAATCTTCGGGGACTAGCGGGGGTCAGCAGTACTTC CASSLESSGTSGGQQYF
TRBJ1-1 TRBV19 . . TGTGCCAGTAGTCACAGGGAAACTAAAGCGAACACTGAAGCTTTCTTT CASSHRETKANTEAFF
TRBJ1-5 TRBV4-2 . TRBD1 TGTGCCAGCAGCCAAGATCCAACAGGGGGGAATCAGCCCCAGCATTTT CASSQDPTGGNQPQHF
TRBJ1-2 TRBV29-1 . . TGCAGCGTTGGCACAGGACAGCCGCTCAATCAGTATGGCTACACCTTC CSVGTGQPLNQYGYTF
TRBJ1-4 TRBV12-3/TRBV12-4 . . TGTGCCAGCAGTTTAAATGGTGAAAAACTGTTTTTT CASSLNGEKLFF
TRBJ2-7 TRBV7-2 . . TGTGCCAGCAGCTTAAGGGACGGTCCCTACGAGCAGTACTTC CASSLRDGPYEQYF
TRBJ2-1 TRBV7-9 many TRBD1 TGTGCCAGCAGCCCGACGGGACAGGGGATGTTCTTC CASSPTGQGMFF
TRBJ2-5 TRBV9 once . TGTGCCAGCAGCGTAGCTGGGCAGGGGCTAGAGACCCAGTACTTC CASSVAGQGLETQYF
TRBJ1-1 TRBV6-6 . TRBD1 TGTGCCAGCAGCCTCAGGGGGCAGGGCACTGAAGCTTTCTTT CASSLRGQGTEAFF
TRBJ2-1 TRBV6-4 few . TGTGCCAGCAGCCCCGGGGCCGACAATGAGCAGTTCTTC CASSPGADNEQFF
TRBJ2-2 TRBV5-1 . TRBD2 TGCGCCAGCAGCTTGGCTAGCGGGGGCCTTAACACCGGGGAGCTGTTTTTT CASSLASGGLNTGELFF
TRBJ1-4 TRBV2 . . TGTGCCAGCAGAGAATCGGGACTCCGGATGGAAAAACTGTTTTTT CASRESGLRMEKLFF
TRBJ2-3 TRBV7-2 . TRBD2 TGTGCCAGCAGCTTAGCGGGGGGGAGCACAGATACGCGGTATTTT CASSLAGGSTDTRYF
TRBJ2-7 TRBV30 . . TGTGCCTGCGGACTGCCCTACGAGCAGTACTTC CACGLPYEQYF
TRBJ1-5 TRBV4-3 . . TGCGCCAGCAGCCAAGACCACAGGTCGCATCAGCCCCAGCATTTT CASSQDHRSHQPQHF
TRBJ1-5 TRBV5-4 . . TGTGCCAGCAGCCAGAAGGGCAAGCCTTATAGCAATCAGCCCCAGCATTTT CASSQKGKPYSNQPQHF
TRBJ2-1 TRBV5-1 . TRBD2 TGCGCCAGCAGCTTTAGCGGGAATAGGGATGAGCAGTTCTTC CASSFSGNRDEQFF
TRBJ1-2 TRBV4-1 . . TGCGCCAGCAGCCCCCTGAGGAGGGGACGGGGCTACACCTTC CASSPLRRGRGYTF
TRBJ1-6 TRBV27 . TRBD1 TGTGCCAGCAGTTCCCATATGGGGGGGACAGGGAATTCACCCCTCCACTTT CASSSHMGGTGNSPLHF
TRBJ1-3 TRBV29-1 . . TGCAGCGTCTTGGAGTCTACCAACACCATATATTTT CSVLESTNTIYF